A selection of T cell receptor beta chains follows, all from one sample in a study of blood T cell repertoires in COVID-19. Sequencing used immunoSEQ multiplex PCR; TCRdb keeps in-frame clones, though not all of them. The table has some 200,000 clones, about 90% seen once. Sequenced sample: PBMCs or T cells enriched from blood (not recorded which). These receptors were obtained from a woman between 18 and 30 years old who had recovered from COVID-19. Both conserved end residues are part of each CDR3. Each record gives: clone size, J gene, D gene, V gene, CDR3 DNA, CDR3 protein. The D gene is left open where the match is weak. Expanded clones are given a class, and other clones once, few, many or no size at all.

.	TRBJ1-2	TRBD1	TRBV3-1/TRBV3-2	TGTGCCAGCAGCCTTCGGACAGGCGGCTACACCTTC	CASSLRTGGYTF
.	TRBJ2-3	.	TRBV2	TGTGCCAGCAGTGGGAGCGGGCCAACGCAGTATTTT	CASSGSGPTQYF
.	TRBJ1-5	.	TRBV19	TGTGCCAGTAGTATTATTTTAGGGGATAGCAATCAGCCCCAGCATTTT	CASSIILGDSNQPQHF
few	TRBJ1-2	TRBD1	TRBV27	TGTGCCAGCAGTCCCAGGACAGGGGGATTATTTGGCTACACCTTC	CASSPRTGGLFGYTF
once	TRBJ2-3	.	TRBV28	TGTGCCAGCAGTCCCCCGACAGGTCCCGCAGATACGCAGTATTTT	CASSPPTGPADTQYF
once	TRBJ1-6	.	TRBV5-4	TGTGCCAGCAGCTTGGCTTTGGCAGGGTGGGATTCACCCCTCCACTTT	CASSLALAGWDSPLHF
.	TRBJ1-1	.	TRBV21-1	TGTGCCAGCAGCAACTTCGCGGCCCCATTGAACACTGAAGCTTTCTTT	CASSNFAAPLNTEAFF
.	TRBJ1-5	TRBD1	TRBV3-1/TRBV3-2	TGTGCCAGCATACAGGGGTGGGGATCGAGCAATCAGCCCCAGCATTTT	CASIQGWGSSNQPQHF
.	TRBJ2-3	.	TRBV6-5	TGTGCCAGCAGGCTCTCAGGGGTTCGCACAGATACGCAGTATTTT	CASRLSGVRTDTQYF
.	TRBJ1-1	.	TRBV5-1	TGCGCCAGCAGCTTGGTTCGGAACACTGAAGCTTTCTTT	CASSLVRNTEAFF
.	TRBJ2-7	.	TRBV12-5	TGTGCTAGTGGTTCCCCTCCCCGGGATCGAGGGTCCTACGAGCAGTACTTC	CASGSPPRDRGSYEQYF
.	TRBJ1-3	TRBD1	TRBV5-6	TGTGCCAGCAAACTGGGACAGAGATACTCTGGAAACACCATATATTTT	CASKLGQRYSGNTIYF
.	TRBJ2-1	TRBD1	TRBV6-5	TGTGCCAGCAGTCTCGACAGGGCCGAGCAGTTCTTC	CASSLDRAEQFF